What follows describes a single T cell receptor (beta chain). This sample is drawn from a study of blood T cell repertoires in COVID-19. As for the study in general: Acute and convalescent COVID-19 samples came from the United States, Italy and Spain.

The CDR3 is 20 amino acids. V lost 4 bases and J lost 1; bases outside the gene matches: 8. Germline CDR1 KGHDR, CDR2 SFDVKD. Original handling: Amplification of reference gene primers provided the estimated nucleated cell counts. The protocol was immunoSEQ multiplex PCR, while the TCRdb copy is restricted to in-frame clones and leaves out a portion. That table gives V, J and clone size, and the DNA gave D and trimming. This sample has tens of thousands of clones, with roughly nine tenths found just once. The specimen was peripheral blood. The rearrangement joins TRBV24-1 to TRBJ2-2; TRBD2 matches 16 bases. This TCR was sampled from a woman aged 70 to 79 with active COVID-19. CDR3 nucleotide sequence: TGTGCCACCAGTGAACCGGGACTAGCGGGAGGGCCAAGGAACACCGGGGAGCTGTTTTTT. Protein: CATSEPGLAGGPRNTGELFF.